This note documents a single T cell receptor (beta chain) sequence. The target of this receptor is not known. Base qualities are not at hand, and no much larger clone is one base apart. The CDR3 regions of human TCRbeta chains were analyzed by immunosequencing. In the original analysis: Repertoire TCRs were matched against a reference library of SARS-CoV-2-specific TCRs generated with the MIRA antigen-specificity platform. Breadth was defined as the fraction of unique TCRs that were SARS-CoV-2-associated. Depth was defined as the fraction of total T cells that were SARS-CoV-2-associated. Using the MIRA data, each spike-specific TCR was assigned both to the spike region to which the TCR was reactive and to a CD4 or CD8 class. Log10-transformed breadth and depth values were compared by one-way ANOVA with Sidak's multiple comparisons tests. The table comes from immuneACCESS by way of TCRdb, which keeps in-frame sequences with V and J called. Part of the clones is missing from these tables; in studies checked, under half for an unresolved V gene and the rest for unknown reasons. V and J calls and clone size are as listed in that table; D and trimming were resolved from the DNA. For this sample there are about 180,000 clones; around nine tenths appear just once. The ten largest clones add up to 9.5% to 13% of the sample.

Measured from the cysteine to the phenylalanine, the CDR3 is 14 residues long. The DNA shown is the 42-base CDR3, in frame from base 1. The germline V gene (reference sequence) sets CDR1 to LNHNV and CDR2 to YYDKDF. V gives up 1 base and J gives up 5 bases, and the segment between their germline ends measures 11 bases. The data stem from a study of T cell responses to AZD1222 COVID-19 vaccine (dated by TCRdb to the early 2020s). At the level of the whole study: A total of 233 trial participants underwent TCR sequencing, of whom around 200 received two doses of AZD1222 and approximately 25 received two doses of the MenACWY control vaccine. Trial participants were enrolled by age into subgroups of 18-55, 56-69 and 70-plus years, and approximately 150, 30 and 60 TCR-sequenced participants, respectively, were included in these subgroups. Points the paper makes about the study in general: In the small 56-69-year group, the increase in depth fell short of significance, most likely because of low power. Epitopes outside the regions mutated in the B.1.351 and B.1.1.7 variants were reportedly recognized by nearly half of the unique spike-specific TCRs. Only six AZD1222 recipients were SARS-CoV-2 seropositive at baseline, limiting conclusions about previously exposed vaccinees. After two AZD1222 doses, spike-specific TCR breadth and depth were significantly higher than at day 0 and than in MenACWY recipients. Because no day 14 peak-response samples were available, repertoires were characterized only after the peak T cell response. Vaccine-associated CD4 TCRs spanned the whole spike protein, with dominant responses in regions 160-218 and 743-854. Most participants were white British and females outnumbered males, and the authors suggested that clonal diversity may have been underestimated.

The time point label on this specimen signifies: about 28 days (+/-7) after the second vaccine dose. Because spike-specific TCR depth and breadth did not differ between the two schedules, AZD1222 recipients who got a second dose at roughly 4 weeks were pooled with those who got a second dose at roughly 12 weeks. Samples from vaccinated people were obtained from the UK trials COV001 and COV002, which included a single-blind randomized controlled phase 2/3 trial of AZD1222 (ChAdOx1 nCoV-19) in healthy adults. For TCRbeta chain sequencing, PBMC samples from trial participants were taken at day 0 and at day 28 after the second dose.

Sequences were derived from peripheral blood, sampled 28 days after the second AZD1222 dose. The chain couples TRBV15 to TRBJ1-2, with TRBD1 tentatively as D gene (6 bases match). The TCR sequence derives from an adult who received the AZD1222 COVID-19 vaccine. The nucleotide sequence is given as TGTGCCACCAGCAGAGTGGACAGTCAATATGGCTACACCTTC. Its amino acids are CATSRVDSQYGYTF.